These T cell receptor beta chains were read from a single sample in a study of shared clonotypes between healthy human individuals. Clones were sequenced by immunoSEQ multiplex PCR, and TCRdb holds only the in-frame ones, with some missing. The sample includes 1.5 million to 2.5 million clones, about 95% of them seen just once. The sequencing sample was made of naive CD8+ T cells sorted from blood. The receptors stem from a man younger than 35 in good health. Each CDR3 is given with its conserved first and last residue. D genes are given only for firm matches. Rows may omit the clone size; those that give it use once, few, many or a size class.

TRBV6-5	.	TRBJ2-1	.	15	CASSLWAAAYNEQFF	TGTGCCAGCAGTCTCTGGGCTGCTGCCTACAATGAGCAGTTCTTC
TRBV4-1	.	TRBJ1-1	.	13	CASSQGRGTEAFF	TGCGCCAGCAGCCAGGGTCGAGGGACTGAAGCTTTCTTT
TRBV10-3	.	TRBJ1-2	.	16	CAISSAGDSLSDGYTF	TGTGCCATCAGTTCCGCAGGGGATTCCCTCTCCGATGGCTACACCTTC
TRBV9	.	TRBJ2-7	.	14	CASSVVAEAYEQYF	TGTGCCAGCAGCGTAGTAGCGGAAGCCTACGAGCAGTACTTC
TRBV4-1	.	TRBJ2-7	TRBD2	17	CASSQDATSGTHYEQYF	TGCGCCAGCAGCCAAGATGCGACCAGCGGGACTCACTACGAGCAGTACTTC
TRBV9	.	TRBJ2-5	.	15	CASSVVDNRDKTQYF	TGTGCCAGCAGCGTAGTAGATAACAGGGACAAGACCCAGTACTTC
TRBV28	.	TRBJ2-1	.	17	CASSSSFAGASYNEQFF	TGTGCCAGCAGTTCAAGCTTCGCGGGGGCCTCCTACAATGAGCAGTTCTTC
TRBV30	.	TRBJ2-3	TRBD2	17	CAWNLLAGGTSTDTQYF	TGTGCCTGGAATTTGCTAGCGGGAGGGACTAGCACAGATACGCAGTATTTT
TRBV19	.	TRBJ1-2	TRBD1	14	CASSIPSQGVDYTF	TGTGCCAGTAGTATCCCCTCTCAGGGGGTAGACTACACCTTC
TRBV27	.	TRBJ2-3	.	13	CASSLVGTDTQYF	TGTGCCAGCAGTTTAGTGGGCACAGATACGCAGTATTTT
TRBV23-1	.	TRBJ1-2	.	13	CASSPGLNYGYTF	TGCGCCAGCAGTCCCGGTCTTAACTATGGCTACACCTTC
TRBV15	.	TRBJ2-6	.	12	CATSKGDGVLTF	TGTGCCACCAGCAAAGGGGACGGAGTCCTGACTTTC
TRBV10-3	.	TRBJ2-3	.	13	CAISESLADTQYF	TGTGCCATCAGTGAGTCGTTGGCAGATACGCAGTATTTT
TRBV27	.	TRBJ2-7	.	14	CASSLTGMNYEQYF	TGTGCCAGCAGTTTGACCGGGATGAACTACGAGCAGTACTTC
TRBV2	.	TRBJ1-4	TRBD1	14	CASIRQGSNEKLFF	TGTGCCAGCATTAGACAGGGTTCTAATGAAAAACTGTTTTTT
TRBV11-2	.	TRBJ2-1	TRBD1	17	CASSFFEGQGLYNEQFF	TGTGCCAGCAGCTTCTTCGAGGGACAGGGCCTCTACAATGAGCAGTTCTTC
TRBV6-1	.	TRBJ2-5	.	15	CASSAGWTNQETQYF	TGTGCCAGCAGCGCGGGTTGGACCAACCAAGAGACCCAGTACTTC
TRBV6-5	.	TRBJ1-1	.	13	CASRIRGTNEAFF	TGTGCCAGCAGGATCCGGGGCACGAATGAAGCTTTCTTT
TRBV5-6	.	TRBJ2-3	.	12	CASSFSADTQYF	TGTGCCAGCAGCTTCTCGGCTGATACGCAGTATTTT
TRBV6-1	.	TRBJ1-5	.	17	CASSEAVSVYSNQPQHF	TGTGCCAGCAGTGAAGCGGTATCGGTTTATAGCAATCAGCCCCAGCATTTT
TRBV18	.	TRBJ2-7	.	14	CASSPTAGTYEQYF	TGTGCCAGCTCACCAACGGCGGGAACCTACGAGCAGTACTTC
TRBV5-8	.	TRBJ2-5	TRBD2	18	CASSLVFVAGAYQETQYF	TGTGCCAGCAGCTTAGTATTCGTAGCGGGGGCGTACCAAGAGACCCAGTACTTC
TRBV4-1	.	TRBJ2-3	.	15	CASSQGHTSTDTQYF	TGCGCCAGCAGCCAAGGGCACACTAGCACAGATACGCAGTATTTT
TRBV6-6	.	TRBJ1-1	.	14	CASSSTIMNTEAFF	TGTGCCAGCAGCTCGACGATCATGAACACTGAAGCTTTCTTT
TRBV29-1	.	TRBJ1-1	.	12	CSVRVLGTEAFF	TGCAGCGTTAGAGTCTTGGGCACTGAAGCTTTCTTT
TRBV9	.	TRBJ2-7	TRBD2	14	CASSPGGSGYEQYF	TGTGCCAGCAGCCCCGGGGGGTCGGGCTACGAGCAGTACTTC
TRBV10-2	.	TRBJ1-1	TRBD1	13	CASIWDRDTEAFF	TGCGCCAGCATCTGGGACAGGGACACTGAAGCTTTCTTT
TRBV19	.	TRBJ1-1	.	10	CASSISEVCF	TGTGCCAGTAGTATCAGTGAAGTTTGCTTT
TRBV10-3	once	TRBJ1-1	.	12	CAISDNSPEAFF	TGTGCCATCAGTGATAACTCTCCTGAAGCTTTCTTT
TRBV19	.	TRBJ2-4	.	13	CASSNGGANIQYF	TGTGCCAGTAGTAATGGAGGGGCGAACATTCAGTACTTC
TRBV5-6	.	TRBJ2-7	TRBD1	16	CASSLIGQGVTYEQYF	TGTGCCAGCAGCTTGATCGGGCAGGGGGTTACGTACGAGCAGTACTTC
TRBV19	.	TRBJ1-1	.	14	CASSIVSWGTEAFF	TGTGCCAGTAGTATAGTCTCATGGGGCACTGAAGCTTTCTTT
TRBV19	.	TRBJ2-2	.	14	CASSLPDLDGELFF	TGTGCCAGTAGCCTTCCGGATCTCGACGGGGAGCTGTTTTTT
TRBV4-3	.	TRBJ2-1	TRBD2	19	CASSQERLAGRSSYNEQFF	TGCGCCAGCAGCCAAGAGAGACTAGCGGGCAGGAGCTCCTACAATGAGCAGTTCTTC
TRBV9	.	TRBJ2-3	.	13	CASSVGGGDTQYF	TGTGCCAGCAGCGTTGGGGGAGGAGATACGCAGTATTTT
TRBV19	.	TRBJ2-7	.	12	CATSLNIYEQYF	TGTGCCACCTCCTTAAACATCTACGAGCAGTACTTC
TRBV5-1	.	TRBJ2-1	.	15	CASSFGSGIYNEQFF	TGCGCCAGCAGCTTTGGTAGCGGAATCTACAATGAGCAGTTCTTC
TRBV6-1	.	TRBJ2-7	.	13	CASSETIPYEQYF	TGTGCCAGCAGTGAGACAATCCCCTACGAGCAGTACTTC
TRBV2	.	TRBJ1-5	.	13	CASRDRSNQPQHF	TGTGCCAGCAGAGACAGGAGCAATCAGCCCCAGCATTTT
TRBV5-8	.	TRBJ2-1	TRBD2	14	CASSWAGEGNEQFF	TGTGCCAGCAGCTGGGCCGGGGAGGGGAATGAGCAGTTCTTC
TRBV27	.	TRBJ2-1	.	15	CASSLRGPWQNEQFF	TGTGCCAGCAGTTTGAGAGGGCCCTGGCAAAATGAGCAGTTCTTC
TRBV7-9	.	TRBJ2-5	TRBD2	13	CASSFGGEETQYF	TGTGCCAGCAGCTTCGGGGGGGAAGAGACCCAGTACTTC
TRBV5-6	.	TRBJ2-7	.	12	CASSHRLYEQYF	TGTGCCAGCAGCCACCGATTGTACGAGCAGTACTTC
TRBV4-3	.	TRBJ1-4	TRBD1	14	CASREDRGGEKLFF	TGCGCCAGCAGAGAGGACAGGGGGGGTGAAAAACTGTTTTTT
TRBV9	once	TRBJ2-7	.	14	CASSVGGGPYEQYF	TGTGCCAGCAGCGTAGGCGGGGGCCCCTACGAGCAGTACTTC
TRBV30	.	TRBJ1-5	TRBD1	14	CAWSEGQGAQPQHF	TGTGCCTGGAGTGAGGGACAGGGGGCCCAGCCCCAGCATTTT
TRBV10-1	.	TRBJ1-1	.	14	CASSESLQNTEAFF	TGCGCCAGCAGTGAGTCGTTACAGAACACTGAAGCTTTCTTT
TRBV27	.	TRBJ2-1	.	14	CASSPLGVYNEQFF	TGTGCCAGCAGTCCCCTCGGGGTCTACAATGAGCAGTTCTTC
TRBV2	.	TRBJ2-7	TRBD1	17	CASSTPSGTGLSYEQYF	TGTGCCAGCAGTACTCCCTCCGGGACAGGTCTGTCCTACGAGCAGTACTTC
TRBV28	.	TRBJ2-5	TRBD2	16	CASSLFRGEARETQYF	TGTGCCAGCAGTTTATTCCGGGGGGAGGCCAGGGAGACCCAGTACTTC
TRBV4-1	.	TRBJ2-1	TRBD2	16	CASSQAGTSGGNEQFF	TGCGCCAGCAGCCAAGCCGGGACTAGCGGGGGGAATGAGCAGTTCTTC
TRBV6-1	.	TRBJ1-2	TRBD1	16	CASSVRQGAPNYGYTF	TGTGCCAGCAGTGTTAGACAGGGGGCGCCCAACTATGGCTACACCTTC
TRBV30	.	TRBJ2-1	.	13	CAWSVGDFNEQFF	TGTGCCTGGAGTGTAGGGGATTTCAATGAGCAGTTCTTC